The subject of this entry is one T cell receptor (beta chain). This entry comes from a study of blood T cells in healthy people across ages. CDR1 SGHVS and CDR2 FQNEAQ come from the germline V gene. V shed 5 bases, J shed 11 bases, and the junction held 11 bases outside the gene matches. The CDR3 has 13 amino acids. Primed by a sample-barcoded 5' primer and a J-beta primer mix, a second PCR proceeded for roughly 7 to 12 cycles. TCRdb re-analysed the 5' RACE reads in MiXCR, keeping a single row per CDR3 protein. The table shows over 1,500,000 distinct CDR3 sequences, with 30% to 40% occurring only once.

Sequencing was done on a sample of blood. This TCR was sampled from a human donor in good health. The V call is TRBV7-8, the J call TRBJ1-2; TRBD1 matches 7 bases. CDR3 coding DNA: TGTGCCAGCAGCGTAAGACAGGGCTGGTTGTACACCTTC. Translating gives CASSVRQGWLYTF.